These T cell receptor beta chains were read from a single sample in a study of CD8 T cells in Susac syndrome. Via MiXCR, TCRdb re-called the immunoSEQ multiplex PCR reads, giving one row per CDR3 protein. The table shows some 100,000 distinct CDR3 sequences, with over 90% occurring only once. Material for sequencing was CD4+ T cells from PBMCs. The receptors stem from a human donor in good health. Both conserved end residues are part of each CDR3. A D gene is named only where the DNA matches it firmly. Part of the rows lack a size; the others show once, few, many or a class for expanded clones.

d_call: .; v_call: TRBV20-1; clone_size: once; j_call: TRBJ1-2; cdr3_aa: CSARDPVGYTF; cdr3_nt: TGCAGTGCTAGAGATCCCGTTGGCTACACCTTC
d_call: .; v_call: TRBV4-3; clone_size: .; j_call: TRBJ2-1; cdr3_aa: CASSLSLGEQFF; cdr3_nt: TGCGCCAGCAGCCTAAGCCTAGGGGAGCAGTTCTTC
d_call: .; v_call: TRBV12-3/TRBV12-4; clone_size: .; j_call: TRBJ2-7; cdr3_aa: CASSLGQGHFYEQYF; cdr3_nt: TGTGCCAGCAGTTTGGGTCAAGGACACTTCTACGAGCAGTACTTC
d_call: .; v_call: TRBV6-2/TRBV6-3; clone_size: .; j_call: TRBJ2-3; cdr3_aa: CASSRGGLETDTQYF; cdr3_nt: TGTGCCAGCAGCAGAGGGGGACTGGAGACAGATACGCAGTATTTT
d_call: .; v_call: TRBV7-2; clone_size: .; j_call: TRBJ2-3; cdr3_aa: CASSSTARGNTQYF; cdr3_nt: TGTGCCAGCAGCTCAACGGCCCGGGGGAATACGCAGTATTTT
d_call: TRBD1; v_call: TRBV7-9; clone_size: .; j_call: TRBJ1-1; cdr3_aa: CASSTRTGLGDTEAFF; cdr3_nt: TGTGCCAGCAGTACCCGGACAGGGCTCGGGGACACTGAAGCTTTCTTT
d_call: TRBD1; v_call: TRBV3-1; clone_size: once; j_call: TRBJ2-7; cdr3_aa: CASSRQGTLNEQYF; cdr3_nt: TGTGCCAGCAGCCGACAGGGAACGTTAAACGAGCAGTACTTC
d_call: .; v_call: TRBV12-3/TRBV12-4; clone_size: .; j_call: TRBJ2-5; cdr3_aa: CASSPNGLETQYF; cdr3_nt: TGTGCCAGCAGCCCCAATGGGTTGGAGACCCAGTACTTC
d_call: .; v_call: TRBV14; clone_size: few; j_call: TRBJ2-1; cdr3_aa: CASTRRPTDEQFF; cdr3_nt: TGTGCCAGCACCCGGAGACCTACCGATGAGCAGTTCTTC
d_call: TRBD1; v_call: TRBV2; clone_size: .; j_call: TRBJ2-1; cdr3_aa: CANRGVDRGYNEQFF; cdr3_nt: TGTGCCAACAGGGGGGTGGACAGGGGGTACAATGAGCAGTTCTTC
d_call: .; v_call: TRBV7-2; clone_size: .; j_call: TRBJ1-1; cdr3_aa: CASSFLLGPEAFF; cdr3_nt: TGTGCCAGCAGCTTCCTATTAGGTCCTGAAGCTTTCTTT
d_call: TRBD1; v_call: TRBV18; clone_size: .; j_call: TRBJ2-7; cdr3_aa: CASSPGQANSYEQYF; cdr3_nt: TGTGCCAGCTCTCCGGGACAGGCCAACTCCTACGAGCAGTACTTC
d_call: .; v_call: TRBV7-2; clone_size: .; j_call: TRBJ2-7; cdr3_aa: CASSLGQNYEQYF; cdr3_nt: TGTGCCAGCAGCTTAGGGCAGAACTACGAGCAGTACTTC
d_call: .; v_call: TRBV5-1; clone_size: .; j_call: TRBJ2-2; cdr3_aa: CASSWRGRGEPNTGELFF; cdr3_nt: TGCGCCAGCAGCTGGAGGGGCAGGGGCGAACCGAACACCGGGGAGCTGTTTTTT
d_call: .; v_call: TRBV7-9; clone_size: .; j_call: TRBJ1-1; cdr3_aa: CASSLDNDPGAFF; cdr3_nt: TGTGCCAGCAGCTTAGATAACGACCCGGGAGCTTTCTTT
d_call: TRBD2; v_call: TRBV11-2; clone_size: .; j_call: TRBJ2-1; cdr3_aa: CASSFKREGWGEQFF; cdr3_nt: TGTGCCAGCAGCTTTAAGCGGGAGGGATGGGGTGAGCAGTTCTTC
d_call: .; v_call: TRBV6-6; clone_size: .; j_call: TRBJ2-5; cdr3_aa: CASSDSQETQYF; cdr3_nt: TGTGCCAGCAGTGACTCACAAGAGACCCAGTACTTC
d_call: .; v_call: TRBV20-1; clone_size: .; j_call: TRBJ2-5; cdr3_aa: CSAIQLDQETQYF; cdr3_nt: TGCAGTGCTATCCAATTAGATCAAGAGACCCAGTACTTC
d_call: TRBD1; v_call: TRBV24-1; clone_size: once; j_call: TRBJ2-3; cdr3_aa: CATSGDRSTDTQYF; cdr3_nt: TGTGCCACCAGTGGGGACAGGAGCACAGATACGCAGTATTTT
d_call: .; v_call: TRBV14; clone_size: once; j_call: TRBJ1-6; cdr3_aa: CASRVGVNSPLHF; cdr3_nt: TGTGCCAGCAGGGTTGGAGTTAATTCACCCCTCCACTTT
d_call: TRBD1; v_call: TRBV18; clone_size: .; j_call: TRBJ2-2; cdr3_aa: CASSLRTGSSTGELFF; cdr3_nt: TGTGCCAGCTCACTTCGGACAGGCTCCTCCACCGGGGAGCTGTTTTTT
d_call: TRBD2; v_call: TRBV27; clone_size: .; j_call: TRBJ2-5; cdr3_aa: CASGELAGVETQYF; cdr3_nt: TGTGCCAGCGGCGAACTAGCGGGAGTTGAGACCCAGTACTTC
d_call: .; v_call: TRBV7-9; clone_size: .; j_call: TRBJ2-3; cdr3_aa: CASSTWAPPAGDTQYF; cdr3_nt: TGTGCCAGCAGCACCTGGGCCCCACCGGCCGGAGATACGCAGTATTTT
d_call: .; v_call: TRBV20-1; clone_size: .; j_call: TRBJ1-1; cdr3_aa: CSARANPGPPEAFF; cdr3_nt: TGCAGTGCTAGAGCCAACCCGGGGCCTCCTGAAGCTTTCTTT
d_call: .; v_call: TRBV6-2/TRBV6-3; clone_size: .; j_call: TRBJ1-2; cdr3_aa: CASSYGLANYGYTF; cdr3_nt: TGTGCCAGCAGTTACGGCCTGGCAAACTATGGCTACACCTTC
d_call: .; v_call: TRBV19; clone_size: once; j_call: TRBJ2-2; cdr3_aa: CASSIRTGINTGELFF; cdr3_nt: TGTGCCAGTAGTATACGAACGGGGATTAACACCGGGGAGCTGTTTTTT
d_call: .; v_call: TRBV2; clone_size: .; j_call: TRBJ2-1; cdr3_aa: CASSLRDEQFF; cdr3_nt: TGTGCCAGCAGTCTGAGAGATGAGCAGTTCTTC
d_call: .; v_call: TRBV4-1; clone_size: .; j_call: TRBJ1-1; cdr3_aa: CASSQEVDRENTEAFF; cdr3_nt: TGCGCCAGCAGCCAAGAGGTAGACAGAGAGAACACTGAAGCTTTCTTT
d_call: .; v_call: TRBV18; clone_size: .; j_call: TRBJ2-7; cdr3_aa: CASSPREFSYEQYF; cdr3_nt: TGTGCCAGCTCACCAAGGGAGTTCTCCTACGAGCAGTACTTC
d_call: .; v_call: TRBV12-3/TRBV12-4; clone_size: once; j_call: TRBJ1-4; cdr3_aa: CASSLFGGEKLFF; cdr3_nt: TGTGCCAGCAGTTTATTCGGCGGTGAAAAACTGTTTTTT
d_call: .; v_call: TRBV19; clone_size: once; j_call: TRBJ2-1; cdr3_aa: CASSIAHYNEQFF; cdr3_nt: TGTGCCAGTAGTATAGCACATTACAATGAGCAGTTCTTC
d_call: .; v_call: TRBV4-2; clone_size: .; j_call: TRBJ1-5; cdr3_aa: CASSQAGTGNQPQHF; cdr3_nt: TGTGCCAGCAGCCAAGCCGGGACGGGCAATCAGCCCCAGCATTTT
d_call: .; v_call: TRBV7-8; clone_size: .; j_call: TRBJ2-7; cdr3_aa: CASSVSQGFVYEQYF; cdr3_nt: TGTGCCAGCAGCGTAAGCCAAGGGTTCGTTTACGAGCAGTACTTC
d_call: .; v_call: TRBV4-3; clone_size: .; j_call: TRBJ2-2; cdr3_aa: CASSQDPLLGGTGNTGELFF; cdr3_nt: TGCGCCAGCAGCCAAGATCCTCTTCTTGGCGGGACCGGGAACACCGGGGAGCTGTTTTTT
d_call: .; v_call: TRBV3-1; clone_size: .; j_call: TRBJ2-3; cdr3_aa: CASSQEELGTQYF; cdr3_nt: TGTGCCAGCAGCCAAGAAGAACTGGGGACGCAGTATTTT
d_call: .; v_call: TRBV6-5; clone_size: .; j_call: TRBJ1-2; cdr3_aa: CASSYTGQDSGYTF; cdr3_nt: TGTGCCAGCAGTTACACAGGGCAAGATAGTGGCTACACCTTC
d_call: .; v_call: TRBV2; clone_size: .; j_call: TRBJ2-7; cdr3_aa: CASRGNEQYF; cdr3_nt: TGTGCCAGCAGGGGCAACGAGCAGTACTTC